The 18 T cell receptor beta chains presented below share a single source sample, sequenced in a study of neurological immune-mediated disorders (dated by TCRdb to between 2017 and 2020). The library was obtained by 5' RACE. TCRdb shows the sequencer as Illumina HiSeq 2500. The raw public reads went through TCRdb reprocessing: fastp at Q25, MiXCR clone calling, in-frame beta chains kept. All rows with the same CDR3 protein become a single entry with the most common DNA and genes. This sample holds roughly 80,000 distinct CDR3 sequences; about 9.7% were observed only once. About 1.7% of the sample belongs to the ten largest clones. Sequencing used PBMCs. The receptor source for this set is a man aged 45-65 years in good health.

This clonotype occurred many times. The rearrangement uses TRBV28 and TRBJ1-6, with unresolved D. Germline V gene lookup returns CDR1 MDHEN and CDR2 SYDVKM. V lost 6 bases and J lost 3, with 15 bases in between. The CDR3 extends over 16 amino acids. The CDR3 loop reads CASSTGPQLYNSPLHF. The CDR3 bases are TGTGCCAGCAGCACCGGCCCGCAGCTCTATAATTCACCCCTCCACTTT.

This clonotype was counted ten times or more. The rearrangement links TRBV5-1 to TRBJ2-7; 10 positions agree with TRBD1. J lost 2 bases, V lost 0 bases, and 8 bases had no gene match. This CDR3 contains 17 residues. The germline V gene encodes CDR1 SGHRS and CDR2 YFSETQ. The CDR3 protein is CASSLVPSGQGTYEQYF. DNA of the CDR3: TGCGCCAGCAGCTTGGTTCCCTCGGGACAGGGGACCTACGAGCAGTACTTC.

At least ten counts were recorded for this clonotype. The chain uses TRBV7-9 and TRBJ1-3; D call uncertain. CDR1 is SEHNR, CDR2 FQNEAQ, per germline (reference sequence). V lost 3 bases to trimming and J lost 0 bases, with 12 bases between them. The CDR3 has 16 amino acids. CDR3 DNA: TGTGCCAGCAGCTTGATGGGATCCAGCTCTGGAAACACCATATATTTT. Amino acid sequence: CASSLMGSSSGNTIYF.

This clonotype has ten or more counts. The chain joins TRBV12-3 or TRBV12-4 to TRBJ1-1; D is unclear. Trimming took off 6 bases at V and 4 bases at J, with 9 bases between the two ends. This CDR3 region has 12 residues. CDR3 in DNA: TGTGCCAGCAGATTCGCACTCACTGAAGCTTTCTTT. This sequence encodes CASRFALTEAFF.

This clonotype appeared many times. The chain joins TRBV28 to TRBJ2-7, with D unresolved. The CDR3 has 13 residues. Germline CDR1 is MDHEN and CDR2 is SYDVKM. V was cut by 5 bases and J by 2 bases, with 10 bases left in between. CDR3 residues: CASSPTVTYEQYF. CDR3 DNA sequence: TGTGCCAGCAGTCCGACTGTAACCTACGAGCAGTACTTC.

This clonotype was counted many times. The rearrangement uses TRBV4-3 and TRBJ2-3; TRBD1 agrees at 10 bases. The CDR3 is made up of 18 amino acids. The V gene's germline CDR1 is LGHNA and CDR2 YSLEER. V dropped 5 bases and J dropped 3; count of bases not matched to a gene: 14. CDR3 loop: CASSSSPAGTGATDTQYF. The CDR3 DNA is TGCGCCAGCAGCTCAAGCCCGGCCGGGACAGGGGCTACAGATACGCAGTATTTT.

There are many counts of this clonotype. The chain's CDR3 is CSATTGRNNQPQHF. CDR3 nucleotide sequence: TGCAGTGCTACTACGGGACGGAACAATCAGCCCCAGCATTTT. The gene calls are TRBV20-1 and TRBJ1-5; tentatively, D is TRBD1 (5 bases). CDR3 length equals 14 residues. V was clipped by 4 bases and J by 3 bases, with 13 bases between them. Germline assignment: CDR1 DFQATT and CDR2 SNEGSKA (reference sequence).

This clonotype was counted many times. The chain employs TRBV6-2 or TRBV6-3 and TRBJ2-7; 10 nucleotides align to TRBD2. From germline, CDR1 is MNHEY and CDR2 SVGEGT. There are 16 residues in the CDR3. The V gene end was trimmed by 4 bases and the J gene end by 0 bases; junction bases not matched to a gene: 6. CDR3 protein: CASSSFLAGVSYEQYF. The CDR3, as DNA: TGTGCCAGCAGTTCGTTCCTAGCGGGGGTCTCCTACGAGCAGTACTTC.

The J gene is TRBJ2-7, the V gene TRBV7-2; maybe TRBD2 (8 bases). The V gene's germline CDR1 is SGHTA and CDR2 FQGNSA. The CDR3 is made up of 18 amino acids. Trimming shortened V by 2 bases and J by 6 bases, and 26 bases separated the two germline ends. Written as DNA, the CDR3 is TGTGCCAGCAGCTTAAGTACCCCAACTAGCGGAGGGGGCTCCGAGCAGTACTTC. Amino acids: CASSLSTPTSGGGSEQYF.

A note on this clonotype: It may be a read error: a sequence one base away is much more abundant. The chain uses TRBV18 and TRBJ2-1, with a tentative D call TRBD1 (5 bases). Germline lookup yields CDR1 KGHSH and CDR2 LQKENI. This CDR3 has 12 amino acids. CDR3 residues: CSSSLQDNEQFF. As DNA, the CDR3 is TGTTCCAGCTCTCTACAGGACAATGAGCAGTTCTTC.

This clonotype was seen ten or more times. The chain couples TRBV5-5 to TRBJ1-6, with D possibly TRBD1 on 6 matching bases. V was clipped by 4 bases and J by 3 bases, with 11 bases between them. Germline V gives CDR1 SGHKS, CDR2 YYEKEE (reference sequence). The CDR3 contains 15 residues. CDR3 sequence: CASSPQGNYNSPLHF. The DNA of the CDR3 is TGTGCCAGCAGCCCGCAGGGGAACTATAATTCACCCCTCCACTTT.

In this sample, this clonotype turned up many times. The V call is TRBV10-3, the J call TRBJ2-3; maybe TRBD2 (7 bases). This CDR3 is 16 amino acids long. V shed 3 bases and J shed 6 bases, with 19 bases lying between them. Looked up from germline, CDR1 is ENHRY and CDR2 is SYGVKD. CDR3 coding DNA: TGTGCCATCAGTGAATGGTCTGGGGGGGCCAGGGATACGCAGTATTTT. Its protein product is CAISEWSGGARDTQYF.

This clonotype was seen ten or more times. The CDR3 sequence is CASSLGENSPLHF. The CDR3 bases are TGCGCCAGCAGCTTGGGGGAGAATTCACCCCTCCACTTT. The chain joins TRBV5-1 to TRBJ1-6; D gene uncertain. Per germline, CDR1 SGHRS and CDR2 YFSETQ. V gave up 0 bases and J gave up 7 bases, with 5 bases separating them. This CDR3 has 13 amino acids.

This clonotype occurred many times. Here the CDR3 reads CATYNAGTTDTQYF. In nucleotides, the CDR3 is TGTGCCACCTATAATGCGGGAACCACAGATACGCAGTATTTT. The chain employs TRBV28 and TRBJ2-3, with D tentatively TRBD2 (6 bases). With 10 bases removed from V and 2 bases from J, the gap between germline ends came to 16 bases. CDR1 is MDHEN, CDR2 SYDVKM, per germline. The CDR3 is made up of 14 amino acids. Filled out from reference TRBV28 and TRBJ2-3, the complete variable domain reads DVKVTQSSRYLVKRTGEKVFLECVQDMDHENMFWYRQDPGLGLRLIYFSYDVKMKEKGDIPEGYSVSREKKERFSLILESASTNQTSMYLCATYNAGTTDTQYFGPGTRLTVL.

In its sample, this clonotype was seen many times. The V and J genes are TRBV11-2 and TRBJ2-1; 8 nucleotides match TRBD2. V shed 4 bases, J shed 4 bases, and the junction held 9 bases outside the gene matches. Germline V CDR1 and CDR2: SGHAT, FQNNGV. The CDR3 has 16 amino acids. CDR3 nucleotide sequence: TGTGCCAGCAGCTCCTTCGGGAGGGCCTTTTACAATGAGCAGTTCTTC. Protein sequence: CASSSFGRAFYNEQFF.

This clonotype came up many times. The V gene is TRBV29-1, the J gene TRBJ2-1, with 7 bases matching TRBD2. The CDR3 extends over 16 amino acids. With 1 base clipped from V and 0 bases from J, the junction kept 6 bases outside the gene matches. The germline CDR1 and CDR2 sequences are SQVTM and ANQGSEA. The CDR3 region is CSVEVGGGPSYNEQFF. CDR3 nucleotides: TGCAGCGTTGAAGTGGGGGGAGGGCCCTCCTACAATGAGCAGTTCTTC.

This clonotype was recorded at least ten times. V is TRBV15 and J is TRBJ2-2; maybe TRBD2 (7 bases). The CDR3 is made up of 17 amino acids. Trimming removed 0 bases at V and 5 bases at J, with 16 bases between. Looked up from germline, CDR1 is LNHNV and CDR2 is YYDKDF (reference sequence). CDR3 DNA sequence: TGTGCCACCAGCAGAGATATAATCGGGGGGCGGACCGGGGAGCTGTTTTTT. This gives the protein CATSRDIIGGRTGELFF.

This clonotype came up many times. This rearrangement joins TRBV29-1 to TRBJ2-3, with 7 positions matching TRBD1. The CDR3 covers 13 residues. Germline CDR1 is SQVTM and CDR2 is ANQGSEA. J was trimmed by 1 base and V by 5 bases; bases with no gene match: 3. This chain's CDR3 is CSVKGQGTDTQYF. The CDR3 nucleotides read TGCAGCGTTAAAGGACAGGGCACAGATACGCAGTATTTT.